Sequencing of this T cell receptor (beta chain) was carried out in a study of cytomegalovirus exposure and HLA in healthy donors. Study details: Early released data comprised around 85 million unique TCRs from HLA-typed donors. Overall study findings and caveats: While the bulk of TCR sequences proved rare, some public TCRs turned up in many donors. Sequencing likely caused a cluster of highly shared sequence variants.

13 Jbeta primers and 60 Vbeta primers were used for the PCR. The repertoire was sequenced with immunoSEQ multiplex PCR; TCRdb's copy has only in-frame clones and lacks some. The data show around 170,000 clones, over 80% seen once. Germline V gives CDR1 LNHDA, CDR2 SQIVND (reference sequence). Trimming removed 5 bases from V and 4 bases from J, with 20 bases in between. The CDR3 length is 16 residues. Of note for this clone: Its antigen remains unidentified.

Sequencing used PBMCs. V gene TRBV19 combines with J gene TRBJ1-1; tentative D call: TRBD1 (5 bases). The sequence was obtained from a middle-aged man in good health and CMV-seronegative. CDR3 coding DNA: TGTGCCAGTAGTGGAGGGGTAGGACGTGGGGGCACTGAAGCTTTCTTT. Protein sequence: CASSGGVGRGGTEAFF. The full variable domain, its missing parts supplied by reference TRBV19 and TRBJ1-1, is DGGITQSPKYLFRKEGQNVTLSCEQNLNHDAMYWYRQDPGQGLRLIYYSQIVNDFQKGDIAEGYSVSREKKESFPLTVTSAQKNPTAFYLCASSGGVGRGGTEAFFGQGTRLTVV.